The clone carrying this T cell receptor (beta chain) was counted between two and nine times. The data were obtained in a study of T cells in Graves' hyperthyroidism and ophthalmopathy. Amplification of TCR beta CDR3 regions used RNA as the template. TCR CDR3 underwent first-round RT-PCR with the HTBI primer set. TCRdb re-called the multiplex PCR reads through MiXCR, storing one row per CDR3 protein. Here the sample spans more than 350,000 distinct CDR3 sequences, 14% being singletons. Ophthalmopathy patients all had a Clinical Activity Score of at least 3, a NOSPECS grade of at least 4 and disease under 3 months old. Researchers barred patients who had uncontrolled infection, other autoimmune disease, pregnancy or lactation. PBMCs stemmed from under 11 ml fresh peripheral blood. Losses at the gene ends were 7 bases for V and 2 bases for J; bases not matched to a gene: 8. The germline gives CDR1 MNHNS, CDR2 SASEGT. The CDR3 is made up of 14 amino acids.

Sequencing was done on a sample of blood. V and J are TRBV6-1 and TRBJ2-7; 7 bases align to TRBD1. The source of this sequence is a young woman with Graves' ophthalmopathy. The CDR3 DNA is TGTGCCAGCACCCGGGGACAGAGACCCTACGAGCAGTACTTC. It encodes CASTRGQRPYEQYF.